The source of this T cell receptor beta chain is a study of blood T cell repertoires in COVID-19. Per the germline V gene, CDR1 is GTSNPN and CDR2 is SVGIG (reference sequence). This CDR3 has 15 amino acids. V trimming: 4 bases; J trimming: 5 bases; junction bases outside the gene matches: 11. The assay was immunoSEQ multiplex PCR, and TCRdb's table has in-frame clones only and misses some. The table has roughly 290,000 clones, approximately 90% seen once. The TCR originated in a woman aged 35 to 49 who had recovered from COVID-19. The rearrangement uses TRBV30 and TRBJ2-3; TRBD2 agrees at 8 bases. Sequencing was carried out using PBMCs or T cells enriched from blood (not recorded which). The CDR3 loop is CAWTPGLAVRDTQYF. The CDR3 nucleotides are TGTGCCTGGACCCCCGGACTAGCAGTCCGAGATACGCAGTATTTT. Full variable domain (outside the CDR3, taken from reference TRBV30 and TRBJ2-3): SQTIHQWPATLVQPVGSPLSLECTVEGTSNPNLYWYRQAAGRGLQLLFYSVGIGQISSEVPQNLSASRPQDRQFILSSKKLLLSDSGFYLCAWTPGLAVRDTQYFGPGTRLTVL.